The clone carrying this T cell receptor beta chain was detected only a few times. This specimen belongs to a study of blood T cell repertoires in COVID-19. Overall study context: Samples representing acute and convalescent COVID-19 were sourced from the United States, Italy and Spain.

Generated by immunoSEQ multiplex PCR, the TCRdb table keeps only in-frame clones and is missing some. The table has over 60,000 clones, about 86% seen once. Germline-derived CDR1 and CDR2 are SGHRS and YFSETQ. Trimming left V 0 bases short and J 2 bases short, with 8 bases between. This CDR3 has 14 residues. This receptor was identified in a man in his forties or fifties with acute or convalescent COVID-19. V usage is TRBV5-1 and J usage is TRBJ1-2; TRBD1 is a possible D gene (5 bases). The sequencing sample was made of peripheral blood. The chain's CDR3 is CASSLDRTNYGYTF. As DNA, the CDR3 is TGCGCCAGCAGCTTGGACAGGACAAACTATGGCTACACCTTC.